This T cell receptor (beta chain) was obtained from a study of identical twins. Study conclusions and caveats: Possibly, invariant MAIT and iNKT cells partly confounded zero-insertion analyses. Findings came from cross-sectional statistics, without long-term follow-up of donors.

The germline V gene has CDR1 SGHDN and CDR2 FVKESK. V shed 0 bases and J 2 bases; nucleotides not matched to a gene: 15. This CDR3 is built from 19 residues. This clonotype has just a few counts. Its antigen is undetermined. MiXCR, applied by TCRdb to the 5' RACE reads, yields one record per CDR3 protein. The data hold approximately 890,000 distinct CDR3 sequences, with approximately 13% observed a single time. These records were also assigned to another study, of yellow fever vaccine responses in identical twins. That publication notes: Twins' vaccine T cell responses were reported to seem partly convergent and partly personalized.

The chain combines TRBV14 with TRBJ1-1; TRBD1 matches at 7 bases. The material sequenced was PBMCs. This TCR was sampled from a woman aged 18-29 years in good health. This CDR3 is CASSQDWVGEGAINTEAFF. CDR3 nucleotide sequence: TGTGCCAGCAGCCAAGATTGGGTTGGCGAGGGGGCGATCAACACTGAAGCTTTCTTT.